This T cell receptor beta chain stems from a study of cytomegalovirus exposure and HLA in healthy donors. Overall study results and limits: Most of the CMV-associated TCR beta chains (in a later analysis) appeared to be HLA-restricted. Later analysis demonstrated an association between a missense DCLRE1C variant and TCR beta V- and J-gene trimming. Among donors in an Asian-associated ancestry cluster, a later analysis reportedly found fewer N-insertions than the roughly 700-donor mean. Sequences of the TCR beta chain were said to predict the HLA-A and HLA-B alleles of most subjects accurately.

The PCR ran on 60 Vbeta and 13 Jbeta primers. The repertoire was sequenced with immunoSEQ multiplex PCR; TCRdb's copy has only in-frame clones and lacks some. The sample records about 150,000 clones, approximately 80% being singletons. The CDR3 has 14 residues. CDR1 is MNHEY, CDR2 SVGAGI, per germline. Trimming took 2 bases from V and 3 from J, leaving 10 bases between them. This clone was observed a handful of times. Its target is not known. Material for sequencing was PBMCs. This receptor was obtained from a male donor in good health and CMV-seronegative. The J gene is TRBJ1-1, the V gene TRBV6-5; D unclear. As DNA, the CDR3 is TGTGCCAGCAGTTACCGTGAGGGATACACTGAAGCTTTCTTT. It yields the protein CASSYREGYTEAFF.